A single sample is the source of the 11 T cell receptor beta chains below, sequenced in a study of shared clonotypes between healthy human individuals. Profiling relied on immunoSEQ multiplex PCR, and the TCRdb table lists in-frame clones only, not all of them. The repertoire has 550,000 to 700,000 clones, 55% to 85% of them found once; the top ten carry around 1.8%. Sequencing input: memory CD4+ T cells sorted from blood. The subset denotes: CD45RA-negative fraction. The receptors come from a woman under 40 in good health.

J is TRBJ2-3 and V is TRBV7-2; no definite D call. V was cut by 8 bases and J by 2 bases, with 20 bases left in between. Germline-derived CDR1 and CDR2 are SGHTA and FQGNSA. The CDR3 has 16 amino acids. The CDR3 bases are TGTGCCAGCGGTCTCATGTCCCAGCTTACCACAGATACGCAGTATTTT. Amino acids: CASGLMSQLTTDTQYF. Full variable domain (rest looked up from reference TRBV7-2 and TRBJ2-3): GAGVSQSPSNKVTEKGKDVELRCDPISGHTALYWYRQSLGQGLEFLIYFQGNSAPDKSGLPSDRFSAERTGGSVSTLTIQRTQQEDSAVYLCASGLMSQLTTDTQYFGPGTRLTVL.

Written as DNA, the CDR3 is TGTGCCAGCAGTCTGAGAATTACGTCGAGAGGGGGCCCTGGGGCCAACGTCCTGACTTTC. Its protein is CASSLRITSRGGPGANVLTF. The V call is TRBV2, the J call TRBJ2-6; TRBD1 aligns across 7 bases. The ends lost 5 bases at V and 2 bases at J; junction bases unmatched: 18. The CDR3 sequence is 20 residues long. Germline V gene lookup returns CDR1 SNHLY and CDR2 FYNNEI.

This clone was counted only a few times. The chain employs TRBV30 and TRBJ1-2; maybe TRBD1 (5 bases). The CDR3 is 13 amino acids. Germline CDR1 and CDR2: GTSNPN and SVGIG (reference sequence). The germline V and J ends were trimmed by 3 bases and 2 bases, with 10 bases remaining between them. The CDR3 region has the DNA TGTGCCTGGAGAAGGGGACGGAACTATGGCTACACCTTC. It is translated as CAWRRGRNYGYTF.

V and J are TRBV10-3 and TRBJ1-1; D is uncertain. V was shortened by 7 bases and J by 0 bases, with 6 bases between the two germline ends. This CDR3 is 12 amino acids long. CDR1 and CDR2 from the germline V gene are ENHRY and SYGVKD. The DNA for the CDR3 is TGTGCCATCAAAGGGTTGAACACTGAAGCTTTCTTT. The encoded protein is CAIKGLNTEAFF.

The CDR3 sequence: CASTLGSESYEQYF. The CDR3 DNA reads TGTGCCAGCACTCTGGGGTCGGAATCCTACGAGCAGTACTTC. The chain links TRBV2 to TRBJ2-7, with D unresolved. The CDR3 is 14 residues long. CDR1 is SNHLY, CDR2 FYNNEI, per germline. Trimming removed 7 bases from V and 1 base from J, with 14 bases in between.

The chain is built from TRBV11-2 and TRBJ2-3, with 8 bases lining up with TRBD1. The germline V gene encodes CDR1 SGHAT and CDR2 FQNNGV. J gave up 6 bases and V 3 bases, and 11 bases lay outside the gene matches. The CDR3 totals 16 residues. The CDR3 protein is CASSFGQGALVDTQYF. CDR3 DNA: TGTGCCAGCAGCTTCGGACAGGGAGCATTGGTGGATACGCAGTATTTT. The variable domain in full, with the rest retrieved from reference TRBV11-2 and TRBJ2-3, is EAGVAQSPRYKIIEKRQSVAFWCNPISGHATLYWYQQILGQGPKLLIQFQNNGVVDDSQLPKDRFSAERLKGVDSTLKIQPAKLEDSAVYLCASSFGQGALVDTQYFGPGTRLTVL.

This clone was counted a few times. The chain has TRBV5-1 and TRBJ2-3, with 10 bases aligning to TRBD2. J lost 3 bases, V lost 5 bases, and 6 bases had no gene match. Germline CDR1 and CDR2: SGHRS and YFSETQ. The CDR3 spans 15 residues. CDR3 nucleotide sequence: TGCGCCAGCAGTGCCGGGACTAGCGAAACAGATACGCAGTATTTT. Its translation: CASSAGTSETDTQYF. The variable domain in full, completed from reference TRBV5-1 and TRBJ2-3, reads KAGVTQTPRYLIKTRGQQVTLSCSPISGHRSVSWYQQTPGQGLQFLFEYFSETQRNKGNFPGRFSGRQFSNSRSEMNVSTLELGDSALYLCASSAGTSETDTQYFGPGTRLTVL.

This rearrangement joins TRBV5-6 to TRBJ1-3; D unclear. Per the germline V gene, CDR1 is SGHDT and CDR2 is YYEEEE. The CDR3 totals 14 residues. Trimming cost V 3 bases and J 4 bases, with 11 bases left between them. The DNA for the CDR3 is TGTGCCAGCAGCTCCTCGGGAGCGGGAAACACCATATATTTT. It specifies CASSSSGAGNTIYF. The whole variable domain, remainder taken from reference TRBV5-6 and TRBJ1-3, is DAGVTQSPTHLIKTRGQQVTLRCSPKSGHDTVSWYQQALGQGPQFIFQYYEEEERQRGNFPDRFSGHQFPNYSSELNVNALLLGDSALYLCASSSSGAGNTIYFGEGSWLTVV.

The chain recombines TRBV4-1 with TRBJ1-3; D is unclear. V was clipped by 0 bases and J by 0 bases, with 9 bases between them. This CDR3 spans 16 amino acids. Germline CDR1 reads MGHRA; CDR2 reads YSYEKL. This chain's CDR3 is CASSQEKKSSGNTIYF. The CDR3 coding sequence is TGCGCCAGCAGCCAAGAGAAAAAGAGCTCTGGAAACACCATATATTTT.

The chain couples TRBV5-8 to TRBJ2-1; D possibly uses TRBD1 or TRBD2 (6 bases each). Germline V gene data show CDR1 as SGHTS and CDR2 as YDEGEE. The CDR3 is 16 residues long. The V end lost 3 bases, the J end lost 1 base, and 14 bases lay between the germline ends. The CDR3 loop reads CASSSNWGASYNEQFF. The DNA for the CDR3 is TGTGCCAGCAGCTCCAACTGGGGGGCGTCCTACAATGAGCAGTTCTTC.

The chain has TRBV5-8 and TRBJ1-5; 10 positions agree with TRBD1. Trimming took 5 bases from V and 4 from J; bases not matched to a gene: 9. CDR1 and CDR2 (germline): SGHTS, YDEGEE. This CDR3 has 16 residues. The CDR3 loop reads CASRPGQGRQNQPQHF. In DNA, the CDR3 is TGTGCCAGCAGGCCGGGACAGGGGAGGCAAAATCAGCCCCAGCATTTT.